A selection of T cell receptor beta chains follows, all from one sample in a study of response to subunit inactivated influenza vaccine. One entry per CDR3 protein results from TCRdb running MiXCR on the RT-PCR reads. The data hold about 650,000 distinct CDR3 sequences, with 12% to 15% observed a single time. Sample: PBMCs from blood, taken around two weeks before vaccination. The source of these receptors is a man in his fifties who received an inactivated influenza vaccine. CDR3s include the opening cysteine and the closing phenylalanine or tryptophan. Fields, in order: clone size, V gene, D gene, J gene, CDR3 protein, CDR3 DNA. D genes are given only for firm matches. The listing skips clone size in some rows; elsewhere it reads once, few, many or a size class.

many	TRBV5-4	NA	TRBJ2-1	CASSLALFNEQFF	TGTGCCAGCAGCTTGGCTCTTTTCAATGAGCAGTTCTTC
few	TRBV20-1	NA	TRBJ1-5	CSARTTWARTEQPQHF	TGCAGTGCTAGAACTACGTGGGCTCGGACGGAGCAGCCCCAGCATTTT
NA	TRBV30	NA	TRBJ2-7	CAWSGTHSYEQYF	TGTGCCTGGAGCGGGACGCATTCCTACGAGCAGTACTTC
few	TRBV13	NA	TRBJ1-1	CASSLITSNTEAFF	TGTGCCAGCAGCCTTATAACTTCGAACACTGAAGCTTTCTTT
few	TRBV7-9	NA	TRBJ2-2	CASRPSGGYTGELFF	TGTGCCAGCCGCCCCTCAGGGGGGTACACCGGGGAGCTGTTTTTT
few	TRBV20-1	TRBD1	TRBJ1-5	CSARNRDREYQPQHF	TGCAGTGCTAGAAATAGGGACAGGGAATACCAGCCCCAGCATTTT
few	TRBV27	TRBD2	TRBJ2-1	CASKTRLAGGFDNEQFF	TGTGCCAGCAAGACGAGACTAGCGGGGGGGTTTGACAATGAGCAGTTCTTC
many	TRBV7-2	NA	TRBJ2-3	CASSLVTGPNTQYF	TGTGCCAGCAGCTTAGTTACAGGACCGAATACGCAGTATTTT
many	TRBV28	TRBD1	TRBJ2-3	CASSPPGQGAGDTQYF	TGTGCCAGCAGTCCCCCGGGACAGGGGGCGGGAGATACGCAGTATTTT
NA	TRBV11-2	NA	TRBJ2-5	CASSLVVQRGETQYF	TGTGCCAGCAGCTTAGTGGTTCAGAGAGGAGAGACCCAGTACTTC
NA	TRBV7-9	TRBD2	TRBJ2-5	CASSPRLAGAQETQYF	TGTGCCAGCAGCCCCCGACTAGCGGGGGCTCAAGAGACCCAGTACTTC
NA	TRBV7-8	NA	TRBJ2-3	CASSTPGASTDTQYF	TGTGCCAGCAGCACTCCGGGGGCTAGCACAGATACGCAGTATTTT
NA	TRBV4-1	NA	TRBJ2-3	CASSQDVLAALTDTQYF	TGCGCCAGCAGCCAAGATGTTTTGGCGGCTCTCACAGATACGCAGTATTTT
NA	TRBV7-2	NA	TRBJ1-5	CASKLGAYSNQPQHF	TGTGCCAGCAAACTAGGGGCCTATAGCAATCAGCCCCAGCATTTT
few	TRBV18	NA	TRBJ2-7	CASSPPPGHTSYEQYF	TGTGCCAGCTCACCACCTCCGGGACACACATCCTACGAGCAGTACTTC
NA	TRBV10-3	NA	TRBJ2-2	CAISSTSGGHQTGELFF	TGTGCCATCAGTTCTACTTCCGGGGGACATCAGACCGGGGAGCTGTTTTTT